This T cell receptor beta chain was obtained from a study of cytomegalovirus exposure and HLA in healthy donors. The V end was cut by 5 bases, the J end by 4 bases, with 12 bases between. Looked up from germline, CDR1 is SEHNR and CDR2 is FQNEAQ (reference sequence). CDR3 length: 13 amino acids. TCRdb keeps only in-frame clones here, not all; method: immunoSEQ multiplex PCR. Seen here are approximately 120,000 clones, about 88% observed once, and the top ten hold more than 2%. With respect to this clone: Antigen: not known.

General study findings and limits: Cytomegalovirus-associated TCR beta chains were listed, numbering some 170. Most TCR sequences proved rare, with some public TCRs found in many donors.

The genes are TRBV7-9 and TRBJ2-7; D might be TRBD1 (5 bases). This TCR came from a woman under 30 in good health and CMV-seronegative. Sequenced sample: PBMCs. For the CDR3, the DNA is TGTGCCAGCAGCCAGGACACCGCATACGAGCAGTACTTC. This translates into CASSQDTAYEQYF.